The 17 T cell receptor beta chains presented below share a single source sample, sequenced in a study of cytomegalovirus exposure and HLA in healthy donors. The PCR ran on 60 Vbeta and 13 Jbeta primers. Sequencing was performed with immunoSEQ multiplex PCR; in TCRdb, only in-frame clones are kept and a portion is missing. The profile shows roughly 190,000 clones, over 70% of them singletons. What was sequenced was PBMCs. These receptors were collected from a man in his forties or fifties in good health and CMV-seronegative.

In DNA form, the CDR3 reads TGTGCCAGTTCTACCCCCGGGAGCGCCGAGCAGTACTTC. It is translated as CASSTPGSAEQYF. The chain is built from TRBV6-5 and TRBJ2-7; D perhaps matches TRBD2 (6 bases). This CDR3 comprises 13 residues. Germline CDR1 and CDR2: MNHEY and SVGAGI. V lost 9 bases, J lost 6 bases, and 18 bases lay in between.

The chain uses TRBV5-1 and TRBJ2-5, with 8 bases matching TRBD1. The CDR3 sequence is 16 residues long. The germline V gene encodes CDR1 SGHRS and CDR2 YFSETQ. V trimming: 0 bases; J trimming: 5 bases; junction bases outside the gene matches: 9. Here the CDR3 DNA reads TGCGCCAGCAGCTTGGCCCCGGACAGGGCCGTGGAGACCCAGTACTTC. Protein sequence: CASSLAPDRAVETQYF.

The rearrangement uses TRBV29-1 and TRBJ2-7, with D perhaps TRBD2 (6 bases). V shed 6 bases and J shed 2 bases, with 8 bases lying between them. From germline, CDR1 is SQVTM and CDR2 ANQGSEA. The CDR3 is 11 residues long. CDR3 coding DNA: TGCAGCGTCGGGGGTACCTACGAGCAGTACTTC. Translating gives CSVGGTYEQYF.

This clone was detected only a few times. The CDR3 region has the DNA TGTGCCAGCTCAGTGTCAACAGGACATGGAAACACCATATATTTT. Translated: CASSVSTGHGNTIYF. The rearrangement joins TRBV18 to TRBJ1-3, with a possible D match to TRBD1 (5 bases). CDR3 size: 15 residues. V lost 5 bases, J lost 3 bases, and 14 bases lay in between. The germline gives CDR1 KGHSH, CDR2 LQKENI. Variable domain in full (rest from reference TRBV18 and TRBJ1-3): NAGVMQNPRHLVRRRGQEARLRCSPMKGHSHVYWYRQLPEEGLKFMVYLQKENIIDESGMPKERFSAEFPKEGPSILRIQQVVRGDSAAYFCASSVSTGHGNTIYFGEGSWLTVV.

The CDR3 nucleotides are TGCGCCAGCATGCGCACTGGGAGCTCTGGAAACACCATATATTTT. Protein product: CASMRTGSSGNTIYF. The chain links TRBV5-1 to TRBJ1-3; D unclear. Trimming removed 6 bases from V and 0 bases from J, with 13 bases in between. The germline V gene encodes CDR1 SGHRS and CDR2 YFSETQ. There are 15 residues in the CDR3. Based on the CDR3 plus reference TRBV5-1 and TRBJ1-3, the full variable domain is KAGVTQTPRYLIKTRGQQVTLSCSPISGHRSVSWYQQTPGQGLQFLFEYFSETQRNKGNFPGRFSGRQFSNSRSEMNVSTLELGDSALYLCASMRTGSSGNTIYFGEGSWLTVV.

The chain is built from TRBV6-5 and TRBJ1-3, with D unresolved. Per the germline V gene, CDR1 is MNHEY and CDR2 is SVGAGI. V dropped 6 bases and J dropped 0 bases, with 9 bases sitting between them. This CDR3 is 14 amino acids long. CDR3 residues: CASRRVASGNTIYF. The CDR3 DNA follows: TGTGCCAGCAGACGAGTCGCCTCTGGAAACACCATATATTTT.

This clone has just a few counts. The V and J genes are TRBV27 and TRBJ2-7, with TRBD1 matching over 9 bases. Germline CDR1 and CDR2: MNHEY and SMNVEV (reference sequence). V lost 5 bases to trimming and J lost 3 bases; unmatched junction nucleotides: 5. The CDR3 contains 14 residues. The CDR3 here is CASSVQGANYEQYF. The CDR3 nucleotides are TGTGCCAGCAGTGTACAGGGGGCTAACTACGAGCAGTACTTC.

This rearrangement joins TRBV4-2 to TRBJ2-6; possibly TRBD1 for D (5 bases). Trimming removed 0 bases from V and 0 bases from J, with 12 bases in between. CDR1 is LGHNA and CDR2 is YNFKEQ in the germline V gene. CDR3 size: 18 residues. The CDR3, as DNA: TGTGCCAGCAGCCAAGAGGGATGGGGCAACTCTGGGGCCAACGTCCTGACTTTC. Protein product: CASSQEGWGNSGANVLTF.

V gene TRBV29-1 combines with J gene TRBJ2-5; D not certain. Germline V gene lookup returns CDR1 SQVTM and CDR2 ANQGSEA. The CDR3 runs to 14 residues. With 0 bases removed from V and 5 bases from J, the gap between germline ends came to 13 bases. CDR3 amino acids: CSVEDSSTGETQYF. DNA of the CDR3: TGCAGCGTTGAAGATTCGTCGACTGGGGAGACCCAGTACTTC.

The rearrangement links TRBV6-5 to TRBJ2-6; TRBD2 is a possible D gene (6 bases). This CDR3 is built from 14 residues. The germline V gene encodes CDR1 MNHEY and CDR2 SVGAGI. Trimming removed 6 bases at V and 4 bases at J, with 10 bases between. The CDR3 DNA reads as TGTGCCAGCAGCCGGGGAGGCGGGGCCAACGTCCTGACTTTC. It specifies CASSRGGGANVLTF.

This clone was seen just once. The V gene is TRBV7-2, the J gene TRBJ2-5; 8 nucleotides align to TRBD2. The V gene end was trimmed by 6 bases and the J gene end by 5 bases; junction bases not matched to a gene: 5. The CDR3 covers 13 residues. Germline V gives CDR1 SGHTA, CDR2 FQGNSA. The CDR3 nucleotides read TGTGCCAGCAGTTCCGGGGGGGCGGAGACCCAGTACTTC. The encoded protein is CASSSGGAETQYF.

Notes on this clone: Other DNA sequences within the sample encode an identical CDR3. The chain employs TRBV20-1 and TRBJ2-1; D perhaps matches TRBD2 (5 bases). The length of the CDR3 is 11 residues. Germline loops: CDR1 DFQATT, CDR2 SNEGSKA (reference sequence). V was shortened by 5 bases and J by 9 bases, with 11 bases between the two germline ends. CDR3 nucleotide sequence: TGCAGTGCTCCAGACGGGATTGAGCAGTTCTTC. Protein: CSAPDGIEQFF.

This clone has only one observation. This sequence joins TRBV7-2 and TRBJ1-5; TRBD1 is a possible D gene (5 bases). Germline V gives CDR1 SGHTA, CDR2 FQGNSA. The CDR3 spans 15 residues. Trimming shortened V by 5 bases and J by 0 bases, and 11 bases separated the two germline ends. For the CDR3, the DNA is TGTGCCAGCAGCCTAGAGGGGCATAGCAATCAGCCCCAGCATTTT. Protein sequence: CASSLEGHSNQPQHF.

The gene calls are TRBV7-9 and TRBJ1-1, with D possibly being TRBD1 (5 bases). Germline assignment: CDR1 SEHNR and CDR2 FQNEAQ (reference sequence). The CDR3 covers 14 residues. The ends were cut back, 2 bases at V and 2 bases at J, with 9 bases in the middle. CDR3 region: CASSLMTANTEAFF. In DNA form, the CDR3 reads TGTGCCAGCAGCTTAATGACAGCTAACACTGAAGCTTTCTTT. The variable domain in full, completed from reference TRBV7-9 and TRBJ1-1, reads DTGVSQNPRHKITKRGQNVTFRCDPISEHNRLYWYRQTLGQGPEFLTYFQNEAQLEKSRLLSDRFSAERPKGSFSTLEIQRTEQGDSAMYLCASSLMTANTEAFFGQGTRLTVV.

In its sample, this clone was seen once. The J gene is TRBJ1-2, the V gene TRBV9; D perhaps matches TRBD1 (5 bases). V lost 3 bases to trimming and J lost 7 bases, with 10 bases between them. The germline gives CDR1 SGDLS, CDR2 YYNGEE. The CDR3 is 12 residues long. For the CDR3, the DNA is TGTGCCAGCAGCGCCTACGGGGGTGGCTACACCTTC. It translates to CASSAYGGGYTF.

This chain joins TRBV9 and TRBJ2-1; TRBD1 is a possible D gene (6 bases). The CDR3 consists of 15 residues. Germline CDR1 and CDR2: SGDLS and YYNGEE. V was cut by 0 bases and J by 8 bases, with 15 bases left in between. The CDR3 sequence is CASSVVSGDLYEQFF. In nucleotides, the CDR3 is TGTGCCAGCAGCGTAGTATCAGGGGATCTGTATGAGCAGTTCTTC.

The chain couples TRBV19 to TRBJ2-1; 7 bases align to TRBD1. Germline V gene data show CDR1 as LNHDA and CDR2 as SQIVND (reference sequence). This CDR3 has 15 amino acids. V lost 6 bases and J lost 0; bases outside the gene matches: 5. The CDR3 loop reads CASSQGQTSYNEQFF. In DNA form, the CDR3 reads TGTGCCAGTAGCCAGGGACAGACCTCCTACAATGAGCAGTTCTTC.